This T cell receptor beta chain came from a study of response to subunit inactivated influenza vaccine. Study outcomes and limitations: Few additional T cells are recruited per seasonal influenza vaccination, authors suggested.

As for this clonotype: What it recognizes is unknown.

In TCRdb, the RT-PCR reads were re-called with MiXCR into one record per CDR3 protein. Of 800,000 to 1,000,000 distinct CDR3 sequences in the sample, 21% are singletons; the top ten hold 10%. Trimming left V 7 bases short and J 1 base short, with 6 bases between. CDR1 and CDR2 (germline): MNHEY, SVGEGT. The CDR3 is 12 residues long. V usage is TRBV6-2 or TRBV6-3 and J usage is TRBJ2-3; no reliable D call. The sample in question was PBMCs from blood, obtained less than 6 days after vaccination. The receptor comes from a man aged 50 to 59 who received an inactivated influenza vaccine. This CDR3 reads CASKVGTDTQYF. DNA for the CDR3: TGTGCCAGCAAAGTAGGCACAGATACGCAGTATTTT.